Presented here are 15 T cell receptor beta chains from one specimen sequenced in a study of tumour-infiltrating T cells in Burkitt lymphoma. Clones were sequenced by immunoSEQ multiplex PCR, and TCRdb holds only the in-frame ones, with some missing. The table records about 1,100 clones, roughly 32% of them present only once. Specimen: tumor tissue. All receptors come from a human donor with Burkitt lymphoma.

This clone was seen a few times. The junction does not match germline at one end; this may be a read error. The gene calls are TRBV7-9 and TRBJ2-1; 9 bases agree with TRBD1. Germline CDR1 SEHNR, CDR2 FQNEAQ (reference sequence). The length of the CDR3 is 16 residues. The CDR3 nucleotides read TGTGCCAGCCGCTTATGGGGACAGGGTCAGAACAATGAGCAGTTCTTC. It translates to CASRLWGQGQNNEQFF.

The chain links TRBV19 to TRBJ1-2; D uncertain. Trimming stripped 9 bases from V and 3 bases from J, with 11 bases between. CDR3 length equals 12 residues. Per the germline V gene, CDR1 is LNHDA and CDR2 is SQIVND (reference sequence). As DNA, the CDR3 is TGTGCCAGCGCCGGGTATGACTATGGCTACACCTTC. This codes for CASAGYDYGYTF. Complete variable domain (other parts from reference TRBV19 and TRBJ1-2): DGGITQSPKYLFRKEGQNVTLSCEQNLNHDAMYWYRQDPGQGLRLIYYSQIVNDFQKGDIAEGYSVSREKKESFPLTVTSAQKNPTAFYLCASAGYDYGYTFGSGTRLTVV.

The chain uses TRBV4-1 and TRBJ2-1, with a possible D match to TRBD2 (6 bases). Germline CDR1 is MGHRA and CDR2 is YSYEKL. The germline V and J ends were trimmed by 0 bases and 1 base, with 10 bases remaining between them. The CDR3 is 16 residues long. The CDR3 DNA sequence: TGCGCCAGCAGCCAAGATTGGGCGGGATCCTACAATGAGCAGTTCTTC. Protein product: CASSQDWAGSYNEQFF.

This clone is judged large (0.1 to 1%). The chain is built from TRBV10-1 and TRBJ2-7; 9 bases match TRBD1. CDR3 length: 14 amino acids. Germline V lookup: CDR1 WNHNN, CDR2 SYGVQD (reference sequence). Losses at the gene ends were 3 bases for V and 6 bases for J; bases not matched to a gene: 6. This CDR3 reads CASSDGGTGIEQYF. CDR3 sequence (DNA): TGCGCCAGCAGTGATGGTGGGACAGGGATCGAGCAGTACTTC.

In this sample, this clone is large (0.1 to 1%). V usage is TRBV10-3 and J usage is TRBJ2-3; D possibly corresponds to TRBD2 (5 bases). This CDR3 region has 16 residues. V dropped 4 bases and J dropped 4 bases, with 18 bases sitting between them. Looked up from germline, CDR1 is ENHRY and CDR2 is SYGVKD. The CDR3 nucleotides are TGTGCCATCAGTGGGGCGACGGCCGGGGTCCCAGATACGCAGTATTTT. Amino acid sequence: CAISGATAGVPDTQYF.

DNA of the CDR3: TGTGCCAGCAGCTTAGGGGGTTACACAGATACGCAGTATTTT. Amino acid sequence: CASSLGGYTDTQYF. This sequence joins TRBV13 and TRBJ2-3; D remains unclear. The germline gives CDR1 PRHDT, CDR2 FYEKMQ (reference sequence). The V end was cut by 0 bases, the J end by 2 bases, with 6 bases between. The CDR3 spans 14 residues.

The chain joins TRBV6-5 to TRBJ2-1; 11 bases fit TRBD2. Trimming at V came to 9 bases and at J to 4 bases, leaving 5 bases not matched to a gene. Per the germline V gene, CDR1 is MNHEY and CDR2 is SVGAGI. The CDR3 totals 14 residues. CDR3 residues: CASSGTSGYNEQFF. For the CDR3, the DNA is TGTGCCAGTTCCGGGACTAGCGGTTACAATGAGCAGTTCTTC.

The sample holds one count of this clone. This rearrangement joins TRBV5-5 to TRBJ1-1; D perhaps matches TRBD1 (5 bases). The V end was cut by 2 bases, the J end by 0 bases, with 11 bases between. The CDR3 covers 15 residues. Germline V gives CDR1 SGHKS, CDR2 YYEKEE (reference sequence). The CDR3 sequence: CASSFGAGMNTEAFF. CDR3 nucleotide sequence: TGTGCCAGCAGCTTTGGGGCAGGGATGAACACTGAAGCTTTCTTT.

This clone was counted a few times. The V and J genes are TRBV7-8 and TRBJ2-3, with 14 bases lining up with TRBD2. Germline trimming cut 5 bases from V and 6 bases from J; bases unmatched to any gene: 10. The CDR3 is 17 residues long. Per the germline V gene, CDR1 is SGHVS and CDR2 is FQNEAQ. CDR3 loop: CASSLRLAGGPSDTQYF. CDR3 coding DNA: TGTGCCAGCAGCCTGAGACTAGCGGGAGGGCCGTCGGATACGCAGTATTTT.

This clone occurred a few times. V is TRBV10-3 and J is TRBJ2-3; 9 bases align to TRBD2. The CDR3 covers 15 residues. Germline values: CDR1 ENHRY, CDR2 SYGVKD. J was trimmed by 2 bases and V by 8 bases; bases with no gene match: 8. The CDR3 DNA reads TGTGCCATCGGAGGGCCTAGCGGGGACACAGATACGCAGTATTTT. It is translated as CAIGGPSGDTDTQYF.

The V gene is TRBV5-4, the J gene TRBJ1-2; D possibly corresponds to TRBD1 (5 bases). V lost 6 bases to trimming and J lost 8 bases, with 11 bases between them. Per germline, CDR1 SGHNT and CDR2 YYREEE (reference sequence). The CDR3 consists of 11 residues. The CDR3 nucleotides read TGTGCCAGCACGGGGGGGGTCGGCTACACCTTC. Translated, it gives CASTGGVGYTF.

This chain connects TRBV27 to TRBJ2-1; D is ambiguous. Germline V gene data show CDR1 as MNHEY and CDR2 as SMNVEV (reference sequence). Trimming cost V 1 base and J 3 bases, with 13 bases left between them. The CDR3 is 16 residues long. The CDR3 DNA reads TGTGCCAGCAGTTTATTAACAGCCCAGAGCTACAATGAGCAGTTCTTC. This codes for CASSLLTAQSYNEQFF.

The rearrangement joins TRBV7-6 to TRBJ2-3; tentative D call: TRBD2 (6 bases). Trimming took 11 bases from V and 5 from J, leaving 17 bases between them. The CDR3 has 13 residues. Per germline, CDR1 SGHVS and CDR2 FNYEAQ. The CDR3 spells CAVGGGEEDTQYF. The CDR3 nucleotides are TGTGCCGTCGGGGGTGGGGAGGAAGATACGCAGTATTTT.

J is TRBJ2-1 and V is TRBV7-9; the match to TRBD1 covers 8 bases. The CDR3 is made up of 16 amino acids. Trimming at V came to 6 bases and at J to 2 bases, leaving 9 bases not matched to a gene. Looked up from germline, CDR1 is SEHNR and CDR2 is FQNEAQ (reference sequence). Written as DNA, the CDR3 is TGTGCCAGCAGTTTAACCGGGACAGGAGCCTACAATGAGCAGTTCTTC. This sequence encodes CASSLTGTGAYNEQFF.

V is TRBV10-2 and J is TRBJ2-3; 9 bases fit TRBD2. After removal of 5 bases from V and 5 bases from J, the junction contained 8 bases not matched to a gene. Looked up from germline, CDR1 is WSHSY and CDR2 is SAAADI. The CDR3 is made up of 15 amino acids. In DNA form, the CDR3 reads TGCGCCAGCAGTTGGACTAGCGAGGGATTAGATACGCAGTATTTT. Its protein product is CASSWTSEGLDTQYF.